This T cell receptor beta chain originates from a study of T cells in Graves' hyperthyroidism and ophthalmopathy. The CDR3 is 15 residues long. The V gene end was trimmed by 3 bases and the J gene end by 2 bases; junction bases not matched to a gene: 10. Per the germline V gene, CDR1 is DFQATT and CDR2 is SNEGSKA (reference sequence). From RNA transcripts, TCR beta CDR3 regions were amplified. The TCR CDR3 first-round RT-PCR relied on the HTBI primer set. Each CDR3 protein is one row after TCRdb ran MiXCR on the multiplex PCR reads. The top ten clones hold 9.5% to 12% of a sample with more than 300,000 distinct CDR3 sequences, approximately 15% of them seen once. At least ten counts were recorded for this clonotype.

The rearrangement links TRBV20-1 to TRBJ2-7; 7 bases line up with TRBD2. This sequence was found in a woman aged 55 to 70 with Graves' hyperthyroidism. The sequenced sample was blood. In DNA, the CDR3 is TGCAGTGCTAGTCCCCCTAGCGGTCTGACCTACGAGCAGTACTTC. It specifies CSASPPSGLTYEQYF.